The 8 T cell receptor beta chains reported below all come from one sample, sequenced in a study of beta chain features in type 1 diabetes. The study, taken as a whole, reports: In all four CD4+ subsets, TCRB CDR3 length was significantly, moderately reduced in type 1 diabetes.

These receptors have no identified antigens. Sequenced material consisted of expressed TCRB transcripts (all of the isolated RNA was reverse transcribed). The assay was immunoSEQ multiplex PCR, and TCRdb's table has in-frame clones only and misses some. The repertoire has around 280,000 clones, around 16% of them found once; the top ten carry roughly 0.015%. Sample: naive CD4+ T cells from blood. The origin of the receptors is a man between 18 and 29 years old with type 1 diabetes.

This clone was seen a few times. Other DNA sequences in the sample encode the same CDR3. V gene TRBV13 combines with J gene TRBJ2-7; D gene unclear. Germline assignment: CDR1 PRHDT and CDR2 FYEKMQ (reference sequence). The CDR3 runs 12 residues. Trimming shortened V by 3 bases and J by 1 base, and 4 bases separated the two germline ends. CDR3 DNA sequence: TGTGCCAGCAGCTTGTCGTCCTACGAGCAGTACTTC. Translating it yields CASSLSSYEQYF.

This clone was counted a few times. The chain combines TRBV7-2 with TRBJ2-4; D is possibly TRBD1 (7 bases). V lost 5 bases to trimming and J lost 13 bases, with 18 bases between them. There are 13 residues in the CDR3. Germline values: CDR1 SGHTA, CDR2 FQGNSA. CDR3 loop: CASSQTMEGAQYF. CDR3 DNA: TGTGCCAGCAGCCAAACAATGGAGGGGGCCCAGTACTTC.

The chain has TRBV5-1 and TRBJ2-1; the match to TRBD2 covers 7 bases. The ends lost 4 bases at V and 4 bases at J; junction bases unmatched: 5. Per germline, CDR1 SGHRS and CDR2 YFSETQ. This CDR3 contains 14 residues. The CDR3, as DNA: TGCGCCAGCAGCGGGGAGGGTGATTACAATGAGCAGTTCTTC. Protein product: CASSGEGDYNEQFF.

In its sample, this clone was seen a few times. This sequence joins TRBV20-1 and TRBJ1-1, with D possibly TRBD1 on 6 matching bases. CDR3 length: 11 residues. Trimming stripped 6 bases from V and 7 bases from J, with 12 bases between. CDR1 is DFQATT and CDR2 is SNEGSKA in the germline V gene (reference sequence). This CDR3 reads CSATGTIEAFF. The DNA of the CDR3 is TGCAGTGCAACCGGGACAATTGAAGCTTTCTTT.

This chain joins TRBV5-1 and TRBJ2-1, with 14 bases identical to TRBD2. The CDR3 has 15 amino acids. Trimming removed 3 bases from V and 10 bases from J; junction bases left unmatched: 6. Germline-derived CDR1 and CDR2 are SGHRS and YFSETQ. CDR3 in amino acids: CASSSTGTSGSEQFF. Here the CDR3 DNA reads TGCGCCAGCAGCTCTACCGGGACTAGCGGGAGCGAGCAGTTCTTC.

The gene calls are TRBV6-5 and TRBJ2-2; 8 bases are shared with TRBD1. This CDR3 region has 14 residues. Trimming cost V 5 bases and J 8 bases; bases outside gene matches: 7. Per the germline V gene, CDR1 is MNHEY and CDR2 is SVGAGI. The CDR3 spells CASSGSRGQGELFF. The DNA of the CDR3 is TGTGCCAGCAGTGGTTCCAGGGGGCAGGGGGAGCTGTTTTTT.

In this sample, this clone turned up a few times. This chain uses TRBV7-2 with TRBJ1-5; D is ambiguous. This CDR3 has 15 residues. Trimming left V 1 base short and J 2 bases short, with 9 bases between. CDR1 SGHTA and CDR2 FQGNSA come from the germline V gene. CDR3 region: CASSLVSGGNQPQHF. In DNA, the CDR3 is TGTGCCAGCAGCTTAGTCTCCGGGGGCAATCAGCCCCAGCATTTT. Complete variable domain (other parts from reference TRBV7-2 and TRBJ1-5): GAGVSQSPSNKVTEKGKDVELRCDPISGHTALYWYRQSLGQGLEFLIYFQGNSAPDKSGLPSDRFSAERTGGSVSTLTIQRTQQEDSAVYLCASSLVSGGNQPQHFGDGTRLSIL.

V gene TRBV6-6 combines with J gene TRBJ1-5; D may be TRBD1 (5 bases). CDR1 MNHNY and CDR2 SVGAGI come from the germline V gene (reference sequence). This CDR3 is built from 14 residues. The germline V and J ends were trimmed by 7 bases and 9 bases, with 19 bases remaining between them. CDR3 sequence reads: CASTTPGFAVPQHF. In nucleotides, the CDR3 is TGTGCCAGCACCACCCCAGGGTTCGCTGTGCCCCAGCATTTT.